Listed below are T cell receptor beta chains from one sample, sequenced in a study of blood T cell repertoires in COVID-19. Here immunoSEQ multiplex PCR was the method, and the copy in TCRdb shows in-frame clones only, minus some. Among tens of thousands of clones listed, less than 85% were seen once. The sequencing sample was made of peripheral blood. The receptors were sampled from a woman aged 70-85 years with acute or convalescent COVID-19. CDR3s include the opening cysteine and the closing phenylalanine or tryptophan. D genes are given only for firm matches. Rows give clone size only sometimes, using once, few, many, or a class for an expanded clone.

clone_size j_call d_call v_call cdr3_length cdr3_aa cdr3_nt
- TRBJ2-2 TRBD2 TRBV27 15 CASSSSGGALGELFF TGTGCCAGCAGTTCTAGCGGGGGGGCACTGGGGGAGCTGTTTTTT
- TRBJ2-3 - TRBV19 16 CASSPLSLSSTDTQYF TGTGCCAGTAGTCCCCTTTCACTGAGTTCCACAGATACGCAGTATTTT
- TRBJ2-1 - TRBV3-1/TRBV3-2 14 CASSQDRRENEQFF TGTGCCAGCAGCCAAGATCGGAGGGAAAATGAGCAGTTCTTC
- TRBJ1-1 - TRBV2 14 CASDPGQGTTEAFF TGTGCCAGCGACCCTGGGCAGGGAACCACTGAAGCTTTCTTT
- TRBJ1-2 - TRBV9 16 CASSVAAGEFYEGYTF TGTGCCAGCAGCGTAGCCGCAGGGGAATTTTATGAAGGCTACACCTTC
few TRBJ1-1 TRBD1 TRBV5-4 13 CASSLDRVTEAFF TGTGCCAGCAGCCTCGACAGGGTCACTGAAGCTTTCTTT
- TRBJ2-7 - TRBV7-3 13 CASSRTVQSEQYF TGTGCCAGCAGCAGGACAGTACAAAGCGAGCAGTACTTC
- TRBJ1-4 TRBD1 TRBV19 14 CASKTGATNEKLFF TGTGCCAGTAAGACAGGGGCAACTAATGAAAAACTGTTTTTT
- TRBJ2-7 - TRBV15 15 CATSRLGGSSYEQYF TGTGCCACCAGCAGACTTGGGGGGAGCTCCTACGAGCAGTACTTC
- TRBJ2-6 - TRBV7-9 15 CASSYTASGANVLTF TGTGCCAGCAGTTATACAGCCTCGGGGGCCAACGTCCTGACTTTC
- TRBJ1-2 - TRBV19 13 CASRTVPNYGYTF TGTGCCAGCCGGACAGTTCCTAACTATGGCTACACCTTC
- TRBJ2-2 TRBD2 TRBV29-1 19 CSVVFLGTSGERGTGELFF TGCAGCGTTGTATTTCTCGGGACTAGCGGGGAAAGGGGCACCGGGGAGCTGTTTTTT
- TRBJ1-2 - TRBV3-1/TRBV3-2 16 CASSQDPGLSLGSYTF TGTGCCAGCAGCCAGGACCCGGGATTAAGCCTCGGTAGCTACACCTTC
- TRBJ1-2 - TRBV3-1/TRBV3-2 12 CASSQDPSGYTF TGTGCCAGCAGCCAAGATCCGAGTGGCTACACCTTC
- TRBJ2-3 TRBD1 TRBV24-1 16 CATSGGTGGATDTQYF TGTGCCACCAGTGGGGGGACAGGGGGCGCAACAGATACGCAGTATTTT
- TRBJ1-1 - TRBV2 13 CASIRRMNTEAFF TGTGCCAGCATCAGGAGGATGAACACTGAAGCTTTCTTT
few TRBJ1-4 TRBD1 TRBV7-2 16 CASSPGTVRGSEKLFF TGTGCCAGCAGCCCCGGGACAGTTAGGGGAAGTGAAAAACTGTTTTTT
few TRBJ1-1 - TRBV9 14 CASSVEGGGAEAFF TGTGCCAGCAGCGTAGAGGGAGGTGGGGCTGAAGCTTTCTTT
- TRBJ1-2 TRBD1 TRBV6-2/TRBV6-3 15 CASSYLLRQGYGYTF TGTGCCAGCAGTTACCTGTTGAGACAGGGATATGGCTACACCTTC
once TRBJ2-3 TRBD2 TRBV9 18 CASSPGGTSGGLPETQYF TGTGCCAGCAGCCCGGGTGGGACTAGCGGGGGACTCCCGGAAACGCAGTATTTT
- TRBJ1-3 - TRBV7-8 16 CASSSIRGRGRDTIYF TGTGCCAGCAGCTCGATTAGAGGGCGAGGCCGGGACACCATATATTTT
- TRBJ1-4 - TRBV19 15 CASTPRLSTNEKLFF TGTGCCAGTACCCCACGGTTGTCAACTAATGAAAAACTGTTTTTT
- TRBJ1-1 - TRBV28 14 CASSPGHPNTEAFF TGTGCCAGCAGTCCGGGACACCCGAACACTGAAGCTTTCTTT
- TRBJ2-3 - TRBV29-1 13 CSGRKGSTDTQYF TGCAGCGGGCGGAAGGGGAGCACAGATACGCAGTATTTT
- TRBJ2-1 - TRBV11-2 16 CASSLVEGSSYNEQFF TGTGCCAGCAGCTTAGTGGAGGGGAGTTCCTACAATGAGCAGTTCTTC
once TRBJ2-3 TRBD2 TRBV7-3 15 CASSSNGGGVYTQYF TGTGCCAGCAGCTCCAACGGTGGGGGGGTATATACGCAGTATTTT
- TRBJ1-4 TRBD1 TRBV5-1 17 CASSLEGGQGRGEKLFF TGCGCCAGCAGCTTGGAAGGGGGACAGGGACGAGGAGAAAAACTGTTTTTT
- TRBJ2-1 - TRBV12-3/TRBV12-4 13 CASSSDPSGEQFF TGTGCCAGCAGTTCTGACCCGTCGGGTGAGCAGTTCTTC
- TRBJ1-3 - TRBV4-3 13 CASSQAENRVIYF TGCGCCAGCAGCCAAGCTGAGAACAGGGTCATATATTTT
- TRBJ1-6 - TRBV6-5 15 CASTLESSYNSPLHF TGTGCCAGCACCCTAGAAAGCTCCTATAATTCACCCCTCCACTTT
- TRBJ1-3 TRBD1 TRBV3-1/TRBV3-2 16 CASSPSTGTGTNTIYF TGTGCCAGCAGCCCCTCGACCGGGACAGGGACAAACACCATATATTTT
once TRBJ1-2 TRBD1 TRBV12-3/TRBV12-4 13 CASSLGTDYGYTF TGTGCCAGCAGTTTGGGGACAGACTATGGCTACACCTTC
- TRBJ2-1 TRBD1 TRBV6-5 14 CATIRDRVGNEQFF TGTGCCACCATACGGGACAGGGTGGGCAATGAGCAGTTCTTC
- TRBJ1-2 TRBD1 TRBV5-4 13 CASSGTGLSGYTF TGTGCCAGCTCCGGGACAGGGCTAAGCGGCTACACCTTC
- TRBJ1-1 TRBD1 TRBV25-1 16 CASRRTGGSMNTEAFF TGTGCCAGTCGGAGGACAGGGGGCTCCATGAACACTGAAGCTTTCTTT
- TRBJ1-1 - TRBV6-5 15 CASSYRGDLDTEAFF TGTGCCAGCAGTTACCGGGGGGATCTGGACACTGAAGCTTTCTTT
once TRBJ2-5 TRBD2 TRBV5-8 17 CASSPGLAGDLQETQYF TGTGCCAGCAGCCCAGGACTAGCGGGAGACCTCCAAGAGACCCAGTACTTC
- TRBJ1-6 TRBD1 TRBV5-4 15 CASSLDWDSESPLHF TGTGCCAGCAGCTTGGACTGGGACAGCGAGTCACCCCTCCACTTT
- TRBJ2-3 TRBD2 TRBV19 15 CASSVASGSTDTQYF TGTGCCAGTAGTGTCGCTAGCGGAAGCACAGATACGCAGTATTTT
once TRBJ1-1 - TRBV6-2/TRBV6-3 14 CASSRGGGGPEAFF TGTGCCAGCAGCCGCGGCGGGGGGGGACCTGAAGCTTTCTTT
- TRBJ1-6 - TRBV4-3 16 CASSLTRGGGNSPLHF TGCGCCAGCAGCCTTACCCGGGGAGGAGGAAATTCACCCCTCCACTTT
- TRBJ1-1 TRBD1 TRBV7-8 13 CASSVRDRAEAFF TGTGCCAGCAGCGTCCGGGACAGGGCTGAAGCTTTCTTT
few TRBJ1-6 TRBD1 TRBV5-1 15 CASSLEGDRGSPLHF TGCGCCAGCAGCTTGGAAGGCGACAGGGGTTCACCCCTCCACTTT
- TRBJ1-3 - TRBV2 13 CASSPVSGNTIYF TGTGCCAGCAGTCCAGTCTCTGGAAACACCATATATTTT
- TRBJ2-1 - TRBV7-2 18 CASSRGLIAAFSYNEQFF TGTGCCAGCAGCCGCGGACTCATCGCGGCGTTCTCCTACAATGAGCAGTTCTTC
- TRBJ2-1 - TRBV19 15 CASSNQGGLYNEQFF TGTGCCAGTAGTAATCAGGGTGGGCTCTACAATGAGCAGTTCTTC